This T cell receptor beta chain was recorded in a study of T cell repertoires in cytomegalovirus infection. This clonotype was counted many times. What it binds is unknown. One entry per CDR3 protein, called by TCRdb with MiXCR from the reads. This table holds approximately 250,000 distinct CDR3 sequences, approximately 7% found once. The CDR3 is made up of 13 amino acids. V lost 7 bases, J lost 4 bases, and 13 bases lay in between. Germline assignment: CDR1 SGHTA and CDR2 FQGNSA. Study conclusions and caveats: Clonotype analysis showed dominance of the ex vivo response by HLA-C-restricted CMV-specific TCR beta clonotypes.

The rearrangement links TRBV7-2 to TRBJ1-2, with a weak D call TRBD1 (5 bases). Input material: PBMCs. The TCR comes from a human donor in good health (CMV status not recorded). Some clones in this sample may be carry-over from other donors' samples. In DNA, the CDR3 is TGTGCCAGCACCCCCGGGGGTTCCTATGGCTACACCTTC. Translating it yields CASTPGGSYGYTF.